The next 7 T cell receptor beta chains were all read from a single sample in a study of blood T cell repertoires in COVID-19. Profiled with immunoSEQ multiplex PCR; TCRdb holds only in-frame clones, not every one. The table lists a few hundred thousand clones, roughly nine tenths of them singletons. The sample taken for sequencing was PBMCs or T cells enriched from blood (not recorded which). These receptors came from a human donor in a cohort exposed to, infected with or recovered from COVID-19 (not recorded which). The donor label of this sample is uncertain.

The genes are TRBV13 and TRBJ2-5; 11 bases match TRBD2. The CDR3 runs 17 residues. V shed 5 bases and J 3 bases; nucleotides not matched to a gene: 11. Per germline, CDR1 PRHDT and CDR2 FYEKMQ (reference sequence). This CDR3 is CASSPQLAGASKETQYF. CDR3 coding DNA: TGTGCCAGCAGCCCCCAACTAGCGGGGGCCTCTAAAGAGACCCAGTACTTC.

The chain carries TRBV12-3 or TRBV12-4 and TRBJ1-1, with D possibly being TRBD1 (5 bases). Trimming shortened V by 3 bases and J by 7 bases, and 12 bases separated the two germline ends. CDR3 size: 13 residues. CDR3 nucleotide sequence: TGTGCCAGCAGTTTCGGGGGTCGGGTTGAAGCTTTCTTT. Residues: CASSFGGRVEAFF.

The chain is built from TRBV6-1 and TRBJ1-1; D not certain. From germline, CDR1 is MNHNS and CDR2 SASEGT. CDR3 length: 15 amino acids. The V and J ends lost 0 bases and 6 bases respectively, with 14 bases between them. CDR3 bases: TGTGCCAGCAGTGAAGCATGGGGAGAGAGTCCTGAAGCTTTCTTT. Translating it yields CASSEAWGESPEAFF.

The CDR3 DNA follows: TGCAGCCACCCACAGGGGGGCTCCTACGAGCAGTACTTC. It translates to CSHPQGGSYEQYF. The gene calls are TRBV29-1 and TRBJ2-7, with TRBD1 matching 8 bases. V was clipped by 8 bases and J by 0 bases; unmatched bases: 6. Germline CDR1 is SQVTM and CDR2 is ANQGSEA. The CDR3 spans 13 residues.

This rearrangement joins TRBV27 to TRBJ1-5; 9 bases match TRBD1. CDR1 is MNHEY, CDR2 SMNVEV, per germline (reference sequence). This CDR3 has 18 residues. The trim removed 2 bases at V and 1 base at J, leaving 9 bases unmatched. The CDR3 spells CASSLRLRGQGSNQPQHF. The CDR3 region has the DNA TGTGCCAGCAGTTTAAGGCTTCGGGGACAGGGAAGCAATCAGCCCCAGCATTTT.

This clone was recorded only once. The rearrangement joins TRBV9 to TRBJ1-3, with D unclear. Germline CDR1 is SGDLS and CDR2 is YYNGEE. Trimming took off 5 bases at V and 4 bases at J, with 7 bases between the two ends. This CDR3 contains 12 residues. The DNA for the CDR3 is TGTGCCAGCAGTTCCTTCGGAAACACCATATATTTT. It yields the protein CASSSFGNTIYF.

The chain employs TRBV5-1 and TRBJ2-1; tentative D call: TRBD2 (7 bases). CDR1 is SGHRS, CDR2 YFSETQ, per germline. Trimming shortened V by 1 base and J by 6 bases, and 20 bases separated the two germline ends. The CDR3 runs to 17 residues. CDR3 in amino acids: CASSLSPLGGASNEQFF. CDR3 coding DNA: TGCGCCAGCAGCTTGAGCCCCCTAGGGGGGGCCTCCAATGAGCAGTTCTTC.